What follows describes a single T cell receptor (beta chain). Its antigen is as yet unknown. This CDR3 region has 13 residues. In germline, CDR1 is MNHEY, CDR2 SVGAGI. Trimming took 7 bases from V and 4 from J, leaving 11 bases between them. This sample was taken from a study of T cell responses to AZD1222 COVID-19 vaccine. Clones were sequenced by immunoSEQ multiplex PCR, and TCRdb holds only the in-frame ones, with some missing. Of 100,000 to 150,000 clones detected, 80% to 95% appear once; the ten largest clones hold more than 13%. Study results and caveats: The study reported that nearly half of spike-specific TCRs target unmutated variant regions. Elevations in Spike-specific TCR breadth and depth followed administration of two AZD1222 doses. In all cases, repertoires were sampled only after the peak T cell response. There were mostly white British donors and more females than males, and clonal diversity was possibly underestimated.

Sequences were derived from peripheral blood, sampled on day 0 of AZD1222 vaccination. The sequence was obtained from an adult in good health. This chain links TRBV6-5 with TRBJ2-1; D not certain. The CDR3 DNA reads TGTGCCAGCATGGCAGGTTGGTACAATGAGCAGTTCTTC. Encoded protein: CASMAGWYNEQFF.